This TCR beta chain was recovered during a study of cytomegalovirus exposure and HLA in healthy donors. Findings and limits, study-wide: The likely origin of a cluster of highly shared sequence variants was a sequencing artifact. By HLA locus, TCR association rates varied in a later analysis, with DRB1 showing the most and HLA-C the fewest. In a later analysis, TCR beta V- and J-gene trimming was associated with a missense DCLRE1C variant. Using a false discovery rate of 0.05, a later analysis showed that 16,951 TCR beta sequences were associated with HLA alleles.

This PCR relied on a set of 60 Vbeta primers and 13 Jbeta primers. Produced via immunoSEQ multiplex PCR; TCRdb's table is partial and in-frame only. Here the sample spans about 94,000 clones, about three fifths being singletons. The CDR3 consists of 16 residues. CDR1 and CDR2 (germline): SGHRS, YFSETQ. V lost 0 bases, J lost 2 bases, and 9 bases lay in between. This clone was observed a few times. As yet, its antigen is unknown. The sequence was obtained from a man aged 25 to 40 in good health and CMV-seronegative. Sample: PBMCs. The chain employs TRBV5-1 and TRBJ2-6; possible D gene TRBD1, 5 bases. The CDR3 here is CASSLAGRTGANVLTF. Written as DNA, the CDR3 is TGCGCCAGCAGCTTGGCAGGGCGAACTGGGGCCAACGTCCTGACTTTC.